This TCR beta chain originates from a study of blood T cell repertoires in COVID-19. Study context: PBMCs, B-cell-depleted T cells, or T cells provided the cDNA or gDNA that made up the material.

Participants' reported clinical history set cohort assignment. The trim removed 2 bases at V and 1 base at J, leaving 4 bases unmatched. The CDR3 spans 15 residues. Per the germline V gene, CDR1 is SGHNT and CDR2 is YYREEE (reference sequence). Assay: immunoSEQ multiplex PCR; the TCRdb copy retains only in-frame clones and omits some. Of 200,000 or so clones in the sample, around 86% are singletons; the top ten hold about 4%. Material for sequencing was PBMCs or T cells enriched from blood (not recorded which). The chain couples TRBV5-4 to TRBJ1-2; 8 bases are a match to TRBD1. The clonotype was recovered from a woman between 40 and 55 years old with acute COVID-19. CDR3 DNA: TGTGCCAGCAGCTTACGGACAGGGAGTAACTATGGCTACACCTTC. Translation: CASSLRTGSNYGYTF.